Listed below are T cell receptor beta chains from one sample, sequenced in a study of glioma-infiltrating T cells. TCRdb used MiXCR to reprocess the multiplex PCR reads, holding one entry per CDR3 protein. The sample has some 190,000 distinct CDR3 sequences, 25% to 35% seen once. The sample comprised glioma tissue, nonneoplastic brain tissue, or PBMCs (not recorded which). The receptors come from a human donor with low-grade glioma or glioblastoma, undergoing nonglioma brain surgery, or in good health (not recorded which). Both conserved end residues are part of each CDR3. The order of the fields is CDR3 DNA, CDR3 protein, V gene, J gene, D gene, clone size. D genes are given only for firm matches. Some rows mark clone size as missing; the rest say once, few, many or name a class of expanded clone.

CDR3nt: TGTGCCACGCAGGGAAACACCGGGGAGCTGTTTTTT
CDR3aa: CATQGNTGELFF
v_gene: TRBV24-1
j_gene: TRBJ2-2
d_gene: NA
abundance: many

CDR3nt: TGTGCCACATTCGAGGACAGGGGTCGGCAGCAGTTCTTC
CDR3aa: CATFEDRGRQQFF
v_gene: TRBV19
j_gene: TRBJ2-1
d_gene: TRBD1
abundance: NA

CDR3nt: TGTGCCAGCAGTTACTCACCCCTCCGGGAGACTAGCAAGGTCTCATTC
CDR3aa: CASSYSPLRETSKVSF
v_gene: TRBV6-5
j_gene: TRBJ2-1
d_gene: TRBD2
abundance: NA

CDR3nt: TGTGCCAGCAGCCCTTCCCAAGAGACCCAGTACTTC
CDR3aa: CASSPSQETQYF
v_gene: TRBV14
j_gene: TRBJ2-5
d_gene: NA
abundance: many

CDR3nt: TGTGCCAGCAGTTACCCCGTCCTAGCGGGAGGCTACGAGCAGTACTTC
CDR3aa: CASSYPVLAGGYEQYF
v_gene: TRBV6-1
j_gene: TRBJ2-7
d_gene: TRBD2
abundance: many

CDR3nt: TGTGCCAGCAGCCCATCCCTATCAGGGTATGACTACACCTTC
CDR3aa: CASSPSLSGYDYTF
v_gene: TRBV12-3/TRBV12-4
j_gene: TRBJ1-2
d_gene: NA
abundance: few

CDR3nt: TGCGCCAGCAGCGTACAGGGATGGAACACCGGGGAGCTGTTTTTT
CDR3aa: CASSVQGWNTGELFF
v_gene: TRBV5-1
j_gene: TRBJ2-2
d_gene: NA
abundance: NA

CDR3nt: TGTGCCAGCAGCCTGTCTTTGGCGCAGGGATACGGAAACACCATATCTTTT
CDR3aa: CASSLSLAQGYGNTISF
v_gene: TRBV6-2/TRBV6-3
j_gene: TRBJ1-3
d_gene: NA
abundance: once

CDR3nt: TGTGCCAGCAGTGGACTAGCGGGAACCTACGAGCAGTACTTC
CDR3aa: CASSGLAGTYEQYF
v_gene: TRBV7-2
j_gene: TRBJ2-7
d_gene: TRBD2
abundance: many

CDR3nt: TGTGCCAGCAGCCTCTACCCAGCGGGAGGTACTACCGGGGAGCTGTTTTTT
CDR3aa: CASSLYPAGGTTGELFF
v_gene: TRBV7-3
j_gene: TRBJ2-2
d_gene: TRBD2
abundance: few

CDR3nt: TGTGCCAGCAGTTGGGCGGGAGGCCCGGCAGATACGCAGTATTTT
CDR3aa: CASSWAGGPADTQYF
v_gene: TRBV6-2/TRBV6-3
j_gene: TRBJ2-3
d_gene: TRBD2
abundance: many

CDR3nt: TGTGCCAGCAGCCCCGTACTAGCGGGAGTGGACTACAATGAGCAGTTCTTC
CDR3aa: CASSPVLAGVDYNEQFF
v_gene: TRBV27
j_gene: TRBJ2-1
d_gene: TRBD2
abundance: NA

CDR3nt: TGTGCCAGCAGCCGGGGGAGTAGCGGGGTCTCCTACGAGCAGTACTTC
CDR3aa: CASSRGSSGVSYEQYF
v_gene: TRBV14
j_gene: TRBJ2-7
d_gene: TRBD2
abundance: NA

CDR3nt: TGTGCCAGCACCTTGACGTGGAGGGCAGATACGCAGTATTTT
CDR3aa: CASTLTWRADTQYF
v_gene: TRBV7-2
j_gene: TRBJ2-3
d_gene: NA
abundance: many

CDR3nt: TGTGCCAGCAGCCCCCAGCGGGAGTCCTCCTACGAGCAGTACTTC
CDR3aa: CASSPQRESSYEQYF
v_gene: TRBV3-1
j_gene: TRBJ2-7
d_gene: TRBD2
abundance: NA

CDR3nt: TGTGCCAGCTCACTAAGACAGGGAGAGGGCACTGAAGCTTTCTTT
CDR3aa: CASSLRQGEGTEAFF
v_gene: TRBV18
j_gene: TRBJ1-1
d_gene: TRBD1
abundance: many

CDR3nt: TGTGCCAGCAGTTTACGCCTAGCGGGAGGGAATACGCAGTATTTT
CDR3aa: CASSLRLAGGNTQYF
v_gene: TRBV12-3/TRBV12-4
j_gene: TRBJ2-3
d_gene: TRBD2
abundance: NA

CDR3nt: TGTGCCAGCAGCTGGGATATAGCCAAAAACATTCAGTACTTC
CDR3aa: CASSWDIAKNIQYF
v_gene: TRBV7-2
j_gene: TRBJ2-4
d_gene: NA
abundance: many

CDR3nt: TGTGCCAGCAGCTTAGATAAGGGCACAGATACGCAGTATTTT
CDR3aa: CASSLDKGTDTQYF
v_gene: TRBV7-2
j_gene: TRBJ2-3
d_gene: NA
abundance: NA

CDR3nt: TGTGCCGGCAGTTTGGTCAGCATCCACAATGAGCAGTCCTTC
CDR3aa: CAGSLVSIHNEQSF
v_gene: TRBV7-2
j_gene: TRBJ2-1
d_gene: NA
abundance: NA

CDR3nt: TGTGCCAGCAGTTTACGTAGGGGCGCGCTCTCCTACGAGGAGTACTTC
CDR3aa: CASSLRRGALSYEEYF
v_gene: TRBV27
j_gene: TRBJ2-7
d_gene: NA
abundance: NA

CDR3nt: TGTGCCAGTAGTTTCAGAATACGGGGAAACGCCATATATTTT
CDR3aa: CASSFRIRGNAIYF
v_gene: TRBV28
j_gene: TRBJ1-3
d_gene: NA
abundance: NA

CDR3nt: TGTGCCAGCAGCCGAGCAGGACCGCCAAATTCACCCCTCCACTTT
CDR3aa: CASSRAGPPNSPLHF
v_gene: TRBV14
j_gene: TRBJ1-6
d_gene: NA
abundance: many

CDR3nt: TGTGCCAGCAGTGAATCGGGGAAATGTGGAAACACCATATATTTT
CDR3aa: CASSESGKCGNTIYF
v_gene: TRBV6-1
j_gene: TRBJ1-3
d_gene: NA
abundance: NA

CDR3nt: TGTGCCAGCAGCTCGACAGGGGTATCCTACAATGAGCAGTTCTTC
CDR3aa: CASSSTGVSYNEQFF
v_gene: TRBV7-3
j_gene: TRBJ2-1
d_gene: TRBD1
abundance: NA

CDR3nt: TGTGCCAGCTCACCGAATACAGGGCGGTCAACTGAAGCTTTCTTT
CDR3aa: CASSPNTGRSTEAFF
v_gene: TRBV18
j_gene: TRBJ1-1
d_gene: NA
abundance: NA

CDR3nt: TGTGCCAGCAGTTTTCTTACGGGTCAGAACACCGGGGAGCTGTTTTTT
CDR3aa: CASSFLTGQNTGELFF
v_gene: TRBV28
j_gene: TRBJ2-2
d_gene: NA
abundance: many

CDR3nt: TGCGCCAGCAGCCAAGATGGACGGGAGTACGAGCAGTACTTC
CDR3aa: CASSQDGREYEQYF
v_gene: TRBV4-1
j_gene: TRBJ2-7
d_gene: NA
abundance: NA